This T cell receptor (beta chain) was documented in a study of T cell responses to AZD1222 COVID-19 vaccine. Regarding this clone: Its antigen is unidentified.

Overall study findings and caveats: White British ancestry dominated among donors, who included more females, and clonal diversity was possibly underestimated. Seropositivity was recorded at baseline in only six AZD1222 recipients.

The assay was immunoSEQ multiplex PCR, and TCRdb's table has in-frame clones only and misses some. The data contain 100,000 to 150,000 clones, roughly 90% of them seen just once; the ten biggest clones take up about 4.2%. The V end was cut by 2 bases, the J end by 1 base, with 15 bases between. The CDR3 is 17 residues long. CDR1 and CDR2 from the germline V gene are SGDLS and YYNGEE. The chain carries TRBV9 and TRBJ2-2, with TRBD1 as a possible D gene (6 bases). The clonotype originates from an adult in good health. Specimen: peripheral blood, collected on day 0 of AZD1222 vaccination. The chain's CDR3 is CASSVPGKGQNTGELFF. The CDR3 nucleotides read TGTGCCAGCAGCGTGCCCGGGAAGGGACAGAACACCGGGGAGCTGTTTTTT.